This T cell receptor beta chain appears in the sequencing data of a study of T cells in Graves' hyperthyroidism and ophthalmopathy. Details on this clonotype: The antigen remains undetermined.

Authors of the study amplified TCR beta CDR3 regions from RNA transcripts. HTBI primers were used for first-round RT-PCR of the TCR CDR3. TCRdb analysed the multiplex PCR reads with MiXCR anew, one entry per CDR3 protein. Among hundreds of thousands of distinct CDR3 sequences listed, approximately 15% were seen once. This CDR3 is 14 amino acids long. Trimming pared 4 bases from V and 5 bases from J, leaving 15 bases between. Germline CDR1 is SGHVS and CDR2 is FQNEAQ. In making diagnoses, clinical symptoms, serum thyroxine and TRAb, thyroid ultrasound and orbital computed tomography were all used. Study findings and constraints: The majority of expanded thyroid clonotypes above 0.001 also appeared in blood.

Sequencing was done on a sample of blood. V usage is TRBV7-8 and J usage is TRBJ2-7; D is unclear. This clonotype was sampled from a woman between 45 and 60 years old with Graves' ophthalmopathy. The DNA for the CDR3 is TGTGCCAGCAGCTCCAAAACCCTCTTGGACGAGCAGTACTTC. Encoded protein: CASSSKTLLDEQYF.